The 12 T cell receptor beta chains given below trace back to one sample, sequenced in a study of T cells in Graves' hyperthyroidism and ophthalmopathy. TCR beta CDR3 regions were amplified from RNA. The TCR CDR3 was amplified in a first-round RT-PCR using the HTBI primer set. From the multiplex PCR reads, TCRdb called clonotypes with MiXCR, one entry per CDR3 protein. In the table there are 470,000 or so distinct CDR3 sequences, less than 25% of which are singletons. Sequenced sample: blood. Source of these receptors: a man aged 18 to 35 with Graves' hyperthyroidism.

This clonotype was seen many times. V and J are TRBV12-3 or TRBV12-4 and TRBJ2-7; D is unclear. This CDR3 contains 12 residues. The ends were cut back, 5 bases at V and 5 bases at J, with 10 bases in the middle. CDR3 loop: CASSPMSDEQYF. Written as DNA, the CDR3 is TGTGCCAGCAGTCCCATGTCGGACGAGCAGTACTTC.

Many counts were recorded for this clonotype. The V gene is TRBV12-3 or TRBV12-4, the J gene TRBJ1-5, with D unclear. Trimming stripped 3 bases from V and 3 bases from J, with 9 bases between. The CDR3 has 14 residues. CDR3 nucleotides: TGTGCCAGCAGTTTGGCTAGGGTCAATCAGCCCCAGCATTTT. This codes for CASSLARVNQPQHF.

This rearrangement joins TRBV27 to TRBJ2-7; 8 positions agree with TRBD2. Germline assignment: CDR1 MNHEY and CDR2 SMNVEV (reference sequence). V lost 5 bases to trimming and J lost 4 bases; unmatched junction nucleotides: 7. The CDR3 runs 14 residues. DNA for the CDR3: TGTGCCAGCAGTGATTACGGGGGGGAATACGAGCAGTACTTC. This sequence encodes CASSDYGGEYEQYF.

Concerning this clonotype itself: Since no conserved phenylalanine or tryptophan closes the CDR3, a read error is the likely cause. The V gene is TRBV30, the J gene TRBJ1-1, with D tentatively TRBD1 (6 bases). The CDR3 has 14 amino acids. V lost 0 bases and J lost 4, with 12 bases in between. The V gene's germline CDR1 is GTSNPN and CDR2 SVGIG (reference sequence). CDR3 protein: CAWSVRGAGTEAFY. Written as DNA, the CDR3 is TGTGCCTGGAGTGTCCGGGGGGCAGGCACTGAAGCTTTCTAT.

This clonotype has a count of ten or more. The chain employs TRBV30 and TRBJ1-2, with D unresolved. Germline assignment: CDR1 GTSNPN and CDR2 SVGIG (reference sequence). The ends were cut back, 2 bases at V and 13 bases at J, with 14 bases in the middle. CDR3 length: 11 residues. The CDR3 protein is CAWSSQAVVTF. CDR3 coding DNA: TGTGCCTGGAGTAGCCAGGCAGTAGTCACCTTC.

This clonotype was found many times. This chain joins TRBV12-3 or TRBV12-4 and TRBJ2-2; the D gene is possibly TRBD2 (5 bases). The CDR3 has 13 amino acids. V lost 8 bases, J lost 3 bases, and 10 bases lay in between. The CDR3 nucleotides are TGTGCCAGCGGGGAGTCTTACACCGGGGAGCTGTTTTTT. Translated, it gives CASGESYTGELFF.

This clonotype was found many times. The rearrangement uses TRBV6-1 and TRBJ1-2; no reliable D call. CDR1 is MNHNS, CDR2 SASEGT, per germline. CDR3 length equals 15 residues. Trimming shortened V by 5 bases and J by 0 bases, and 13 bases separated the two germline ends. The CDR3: CASSPPGQPNYGYTF. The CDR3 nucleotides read TGTGCCAGCAGTCCTCCCGGGCAGCCTAACTATGGCTACACCTTC.

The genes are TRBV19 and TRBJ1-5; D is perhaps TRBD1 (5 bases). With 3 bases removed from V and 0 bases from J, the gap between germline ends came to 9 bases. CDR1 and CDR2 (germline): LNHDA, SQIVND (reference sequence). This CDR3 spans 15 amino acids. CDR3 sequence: CASSIVRDSNQPQHF. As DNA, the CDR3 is TGTGCCAGTAGTATCGTCAGGGATAGCAATCAGCCCCAGCATTTT.

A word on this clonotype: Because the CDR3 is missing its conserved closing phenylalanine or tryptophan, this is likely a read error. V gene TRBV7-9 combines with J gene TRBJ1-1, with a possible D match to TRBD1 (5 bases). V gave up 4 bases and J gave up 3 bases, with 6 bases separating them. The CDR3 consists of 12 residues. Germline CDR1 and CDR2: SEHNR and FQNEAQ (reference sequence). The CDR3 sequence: CASSWGDTEAFL. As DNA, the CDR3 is TGTGCCAGCAGCTGGGGCGACACTGAAGCTTTCTTG.

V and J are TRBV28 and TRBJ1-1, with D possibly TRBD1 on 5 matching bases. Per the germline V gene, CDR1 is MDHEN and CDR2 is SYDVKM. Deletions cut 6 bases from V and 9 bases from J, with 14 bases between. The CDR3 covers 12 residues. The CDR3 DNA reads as TGTGCCAGCAGCAGCCCGGGACTCAAAGCTTTCTTT. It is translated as CASSSPGLKAFF.

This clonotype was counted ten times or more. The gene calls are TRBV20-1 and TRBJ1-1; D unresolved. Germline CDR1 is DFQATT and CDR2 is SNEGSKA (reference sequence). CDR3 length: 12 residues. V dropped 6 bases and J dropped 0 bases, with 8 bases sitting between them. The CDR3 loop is CSAVGMNTEAFF. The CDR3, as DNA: TGCAGTGCCGTGGGAATGAACACTGAAGCTTTCTTT.

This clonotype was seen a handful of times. The CDR3 coding sequence is TGCAGCGTTGAAGATCAGGTGTATAACACTGAAGCTTTCTTT. This encodes CSVEDQVYNTEAFF. The chain joins TRBV29-1 to TRBJ1-1, with D unresolved. Trimming stripped 0 bases from V and 2 bases from J, with 10 bases between. Looked up from germline, CDR1 is SQVTM and CDR2 is ANQGSEA. The length of the CDR3 is 14 residues.